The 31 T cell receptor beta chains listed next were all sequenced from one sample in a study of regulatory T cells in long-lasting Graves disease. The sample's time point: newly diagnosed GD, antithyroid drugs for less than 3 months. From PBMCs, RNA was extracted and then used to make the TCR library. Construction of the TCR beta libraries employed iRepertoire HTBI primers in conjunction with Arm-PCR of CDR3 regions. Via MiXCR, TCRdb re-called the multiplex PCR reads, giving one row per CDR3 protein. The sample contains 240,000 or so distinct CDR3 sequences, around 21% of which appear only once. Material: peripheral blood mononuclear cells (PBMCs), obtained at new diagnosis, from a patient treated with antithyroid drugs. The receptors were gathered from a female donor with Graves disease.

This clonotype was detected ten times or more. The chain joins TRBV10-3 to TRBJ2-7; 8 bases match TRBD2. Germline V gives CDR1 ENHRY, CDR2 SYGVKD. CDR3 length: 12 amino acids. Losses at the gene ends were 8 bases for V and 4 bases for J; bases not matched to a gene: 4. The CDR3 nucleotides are TGTGCCATCGGCGGGGGGAATTACGAGCAGTACTTC. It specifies CAIGGGNYEQYF.

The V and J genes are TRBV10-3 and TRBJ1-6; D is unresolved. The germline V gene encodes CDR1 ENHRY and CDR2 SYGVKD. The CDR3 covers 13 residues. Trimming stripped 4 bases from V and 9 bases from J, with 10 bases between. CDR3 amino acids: CAISGASFSPLHF. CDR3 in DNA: TGTGCCATCAGTGGTGCAAGTTTTTCACCCCTCCACTTT.

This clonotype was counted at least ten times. The CDR3 sequence: CASSSSGRYNEQFF. In nucleotides, the CDR3 is TGTGCCAGCAGTTCTAGCGGGAGGTACAATGAGCAGTTCTTC. The chain couples TRBV27 to TRBJ2-1, with 11 bases matching TRBD2. Germline V gene data show CDR1 as MNHEY and CDR2 as SMNVEV (reference sequence). The junction had 0 bases not matched to a gene; V was cut back by 4 bases and J by 4 bases. The length of the CDR3 is 14 residues.

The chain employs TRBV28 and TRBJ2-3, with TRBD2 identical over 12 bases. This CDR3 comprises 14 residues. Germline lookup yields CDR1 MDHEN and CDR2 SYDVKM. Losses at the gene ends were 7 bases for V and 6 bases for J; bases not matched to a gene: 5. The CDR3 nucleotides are TGTGCCAGCAAACTAGCGGGGGGAGCGGATACGCAGTATTTT. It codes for CASKLAGGADTQYF.

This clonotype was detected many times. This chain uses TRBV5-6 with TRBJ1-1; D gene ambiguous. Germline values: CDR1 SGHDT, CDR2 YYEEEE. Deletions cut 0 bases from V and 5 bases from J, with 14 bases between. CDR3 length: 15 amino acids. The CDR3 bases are TGTGCCAGCAGCTTGGCCCAGGTAGGGCGGACTGAAGCTTTCTTT. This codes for CASSLAQVGRTEAFF.

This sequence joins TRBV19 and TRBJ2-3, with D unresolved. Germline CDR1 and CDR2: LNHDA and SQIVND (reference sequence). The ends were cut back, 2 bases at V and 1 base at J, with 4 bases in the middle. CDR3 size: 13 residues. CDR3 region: CASSITGTDTQYF. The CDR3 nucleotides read TGTGCCAGTAGTATAACAGGCACAGATACGCAGTATTTT.

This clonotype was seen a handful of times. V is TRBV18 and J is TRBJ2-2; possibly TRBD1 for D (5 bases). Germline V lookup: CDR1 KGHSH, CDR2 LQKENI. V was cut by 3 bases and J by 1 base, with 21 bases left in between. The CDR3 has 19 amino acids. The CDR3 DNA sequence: TGTGCCAGCTCACCGAAATACAGACCTGCAGGGATGAACACCGGGGAGCTGTTTTTT. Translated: CASSPKYRPAGMNTGELFF.

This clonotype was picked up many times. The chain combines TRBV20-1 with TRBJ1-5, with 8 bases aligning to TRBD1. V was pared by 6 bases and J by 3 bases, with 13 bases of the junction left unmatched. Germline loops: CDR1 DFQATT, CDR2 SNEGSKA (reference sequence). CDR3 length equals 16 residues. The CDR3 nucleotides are TGCAGTGCCCACAGGGGGGGGAGGGGGAACAATCAGCCCCAGCATTTT. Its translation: CSAHRGGRGNNQPQHF.

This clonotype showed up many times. The CDR3 region is CASSLRDGVRETQYF. The DNA of the CDR3 is TGTGCCAGCAGCTTACGAGATGGGGTCCGGGAGACCCAGTACTTC. The V and J genes are TRBV11-2 and TRBJ2-5; D is unclear. Germline V gives CDR1 SGHAT, CDR2 FQNNGV. This CDR3 has 15 amino acids. Trimming pared 2 bases from V and 5 bases from J, leaving 15 bases between.

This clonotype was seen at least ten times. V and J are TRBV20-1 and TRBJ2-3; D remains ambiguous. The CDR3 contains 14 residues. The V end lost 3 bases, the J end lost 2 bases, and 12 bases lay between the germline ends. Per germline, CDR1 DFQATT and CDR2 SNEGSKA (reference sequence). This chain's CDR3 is CSARKTGYTDTQYF. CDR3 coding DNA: TGCAGTGCTAGGAAAACCGGGTACACAGATACGCAGTATTTT.

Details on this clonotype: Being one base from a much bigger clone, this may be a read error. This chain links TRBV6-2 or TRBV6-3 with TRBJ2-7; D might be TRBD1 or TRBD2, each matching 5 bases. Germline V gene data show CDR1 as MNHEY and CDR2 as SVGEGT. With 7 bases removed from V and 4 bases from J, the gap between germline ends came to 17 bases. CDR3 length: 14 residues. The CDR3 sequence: CASIAGPGLYEQYF. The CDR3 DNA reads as TGTGCCAGCATCGCAGGGCCGGGATTGTACGAGCAGTACTTC.

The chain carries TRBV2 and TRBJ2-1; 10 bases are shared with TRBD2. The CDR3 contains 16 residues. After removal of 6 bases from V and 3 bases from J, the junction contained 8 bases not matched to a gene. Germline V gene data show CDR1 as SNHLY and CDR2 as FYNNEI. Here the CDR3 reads CASSEWTSGIYNEQFF. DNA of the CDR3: TGTGCCAGCAGCGAATGGACTAGCGGTATCTACAATGAGCAGTTCTTC.

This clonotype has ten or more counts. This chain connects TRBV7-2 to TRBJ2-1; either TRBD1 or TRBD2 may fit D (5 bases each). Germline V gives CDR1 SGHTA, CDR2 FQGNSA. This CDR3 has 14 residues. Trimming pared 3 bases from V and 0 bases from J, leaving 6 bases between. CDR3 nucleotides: TGTGCCAGCAGCTTGGGGGTCTCCTACAATGAGCAGTTCTTC. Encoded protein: CASSLGVSYNEQFF.

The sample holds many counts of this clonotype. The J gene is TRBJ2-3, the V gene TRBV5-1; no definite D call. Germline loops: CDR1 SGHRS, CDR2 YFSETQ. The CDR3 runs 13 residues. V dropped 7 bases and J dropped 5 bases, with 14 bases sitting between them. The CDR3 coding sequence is TGCGCCAGCGGAAGGTTCGTGGTAGATACGCAGTATTTT. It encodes CASGRFVVDTQYF.

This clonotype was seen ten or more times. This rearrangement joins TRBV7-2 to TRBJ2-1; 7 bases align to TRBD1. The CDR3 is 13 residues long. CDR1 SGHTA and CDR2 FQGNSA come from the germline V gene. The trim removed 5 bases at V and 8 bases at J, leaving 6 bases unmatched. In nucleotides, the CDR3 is TGTGCCAGCAGCCAGCACAGGGGATATGAGCAGTTCTTC. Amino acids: CASSQHRGYEQFF.

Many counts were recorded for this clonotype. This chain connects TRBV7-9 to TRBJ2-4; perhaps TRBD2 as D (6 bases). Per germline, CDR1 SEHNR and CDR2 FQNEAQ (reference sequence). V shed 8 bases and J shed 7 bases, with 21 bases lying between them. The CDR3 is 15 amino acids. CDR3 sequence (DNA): TGTGCCAGCGACTCTGGAGGGCAGGGTCGGAACATTCAGTACTTC. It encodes CASDSGGQGRNIQYF.

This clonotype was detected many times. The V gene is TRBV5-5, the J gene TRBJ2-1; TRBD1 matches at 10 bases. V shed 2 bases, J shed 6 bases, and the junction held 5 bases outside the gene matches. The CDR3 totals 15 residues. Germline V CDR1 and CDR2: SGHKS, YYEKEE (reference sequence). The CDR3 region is CASSFQDRGFNEQFF. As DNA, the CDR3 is TGTGCCAGCAGCTTCCAGGACAGGGGGTTCAATGAGCAGTTCTTC.

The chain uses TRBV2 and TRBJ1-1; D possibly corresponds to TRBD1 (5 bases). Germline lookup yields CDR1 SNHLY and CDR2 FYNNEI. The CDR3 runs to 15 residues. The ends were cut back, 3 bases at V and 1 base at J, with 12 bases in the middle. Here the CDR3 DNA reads TGTGCCAGCAGTGAGACGGGGGGTGAGAACACTGAAGCTTTCTTT. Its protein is CASSETGGENTEAFF.

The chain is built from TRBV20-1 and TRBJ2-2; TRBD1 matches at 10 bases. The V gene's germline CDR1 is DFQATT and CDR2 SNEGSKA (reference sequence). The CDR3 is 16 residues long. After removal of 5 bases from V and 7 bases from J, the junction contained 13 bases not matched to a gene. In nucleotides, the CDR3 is TGCAGTGCTCCCTTGTGGACAGGGGGAGGATACGGGGAGCTGTTTTTT. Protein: CSAPLWTGGGYGELFF.

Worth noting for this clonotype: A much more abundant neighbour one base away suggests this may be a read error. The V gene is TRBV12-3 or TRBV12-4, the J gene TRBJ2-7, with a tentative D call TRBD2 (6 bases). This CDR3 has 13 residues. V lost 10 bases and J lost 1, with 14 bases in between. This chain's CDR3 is CATRASASYEQYF. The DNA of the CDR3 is TGTGCCACCCGGGCTAGCGCGTCCTACGAGCAGTACTTC.

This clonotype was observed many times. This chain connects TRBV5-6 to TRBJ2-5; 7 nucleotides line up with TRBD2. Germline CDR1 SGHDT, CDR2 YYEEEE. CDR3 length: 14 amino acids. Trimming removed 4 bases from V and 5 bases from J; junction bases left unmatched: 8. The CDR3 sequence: CASSGGGLRETQYF. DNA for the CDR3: TGTGCCAGCAGCGGGGGGGGGTTAAGGGAGACCCAGTACTTC.

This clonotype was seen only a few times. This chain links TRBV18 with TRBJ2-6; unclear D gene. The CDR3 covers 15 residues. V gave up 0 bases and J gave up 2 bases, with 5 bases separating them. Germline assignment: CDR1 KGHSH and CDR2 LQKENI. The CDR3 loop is CASSPPITGANVLTF. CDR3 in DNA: TGTGCCAGCTCACCACCCATCACTGGGGCCAACGTCCTGACTTTC. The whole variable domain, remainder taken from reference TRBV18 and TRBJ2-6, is NAGVMQNPRHLVRRRGQEARLRCSPMKGHSHVYWYRQLPEEGLKFMVYLQKENIIDESGMPKERFSAEFPKEGPSILRIQQVVRGDSAAYFCASSPPITGANVLTFGAGSRLTVL.

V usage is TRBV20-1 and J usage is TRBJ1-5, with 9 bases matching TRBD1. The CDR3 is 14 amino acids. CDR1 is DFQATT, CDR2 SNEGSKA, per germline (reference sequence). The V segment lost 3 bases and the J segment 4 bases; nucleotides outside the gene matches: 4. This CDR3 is CSARTGGGNQPQHF. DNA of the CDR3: TGCAGTGCTAGGACAGGGGGAGGGAATCAGCCCCAGCATTTT.

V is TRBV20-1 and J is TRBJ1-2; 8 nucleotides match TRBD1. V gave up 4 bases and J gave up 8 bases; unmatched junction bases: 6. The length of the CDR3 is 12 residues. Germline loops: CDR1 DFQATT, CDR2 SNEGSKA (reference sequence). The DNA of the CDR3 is TGCAGTGCTATAGGACAGGGAGAAGGCTACACCTTC. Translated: CSAIGQGEGYTF.

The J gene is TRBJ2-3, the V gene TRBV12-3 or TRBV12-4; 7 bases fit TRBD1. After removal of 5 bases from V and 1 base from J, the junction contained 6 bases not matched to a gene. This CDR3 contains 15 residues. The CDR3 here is CASSRGGAGTDTQYF. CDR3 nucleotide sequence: TGTGCCAGCAGTCGAGGGGGCGCGGGCACAGATACGCAGTATTTT.

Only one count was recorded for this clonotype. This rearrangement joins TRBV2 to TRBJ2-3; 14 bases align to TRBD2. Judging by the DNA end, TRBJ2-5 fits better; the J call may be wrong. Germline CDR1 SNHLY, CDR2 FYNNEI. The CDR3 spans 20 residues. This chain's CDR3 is CASSSRITGTSGGLRETQYF. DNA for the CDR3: TGTGCCAGCAGCTCCCGTATAACCGGGACTAGCGGGGGCTTGCGGGAGACCCAGTACTTC.

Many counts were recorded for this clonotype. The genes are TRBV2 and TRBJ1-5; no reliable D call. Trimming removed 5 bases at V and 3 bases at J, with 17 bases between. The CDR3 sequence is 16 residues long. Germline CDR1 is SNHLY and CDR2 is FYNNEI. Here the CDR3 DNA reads TGTGCCAGCAGTTCCGCGACACGGAGCTCCAATCAGCCCCAGCATTTT. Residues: CASSSATRSSNQPQHF.

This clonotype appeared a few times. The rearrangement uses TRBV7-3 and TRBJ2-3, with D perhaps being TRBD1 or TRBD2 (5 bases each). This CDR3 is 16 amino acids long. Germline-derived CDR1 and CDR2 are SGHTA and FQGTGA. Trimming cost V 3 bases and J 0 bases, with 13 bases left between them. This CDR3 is CASSFSGTLSTDTQYF. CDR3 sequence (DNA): TGTGCCAGCAGCTTCTCCGGGACCCTTAGCACAGATACGCAGTATTTT.

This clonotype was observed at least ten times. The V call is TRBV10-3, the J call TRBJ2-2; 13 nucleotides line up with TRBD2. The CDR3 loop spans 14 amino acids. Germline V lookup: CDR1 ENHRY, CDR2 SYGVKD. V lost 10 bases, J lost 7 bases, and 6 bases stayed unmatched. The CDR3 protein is CATGLAGEDGELFF. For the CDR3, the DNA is TGTGCCACCGGACTAGCGGGAGAGGACGGGGAGCTGTTTTTT.

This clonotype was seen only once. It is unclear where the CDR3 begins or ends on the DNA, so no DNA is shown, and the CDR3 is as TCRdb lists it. The CDR3 sequence: CASSFYICSASSGGLEQYF. V gene TRBV5-1 combines with J gene TRBJ2-7; the table names TRBD2, a call not compared with the DNA. Per the germline V gene, CDR1 is SGHRS and CDR2 is YFSETQ. The CDR3 adds up to 19 amino acids, both ends counted.

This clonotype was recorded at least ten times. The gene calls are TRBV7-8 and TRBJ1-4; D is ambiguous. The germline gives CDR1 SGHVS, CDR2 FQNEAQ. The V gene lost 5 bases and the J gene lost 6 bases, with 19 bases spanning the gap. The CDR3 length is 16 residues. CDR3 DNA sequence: TGTGCCAGCAGCCCTAGAGGGAAAATCGGAGATGAAAAACTGTTTTTT. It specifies CASSPRGKIGDEKLFF.